This T cell receptor beta chain was captured in a study of blood T cell repertoires in COVID-19. Original processing notes: Amplification of reference gene primers was used by the study to estimate nucleated cell counts. The assay was immunoSEQ multiplex PCR, and TCRdb's table has in-frame clones only and misses some. V and J calls and clone size are copied from that table; D and trimming were computed from the DNA. This sample has roughly 330,000 clones, with roughly nine tenths found just once. The study counted Cohort 3 donors as recovered given two negative PCRs, clearance, or symptom resolution. The receptor was isolated from a woman aged 25 to 45 who had recovered from COVID-19. Sequencing was done on a sample of PBMCs or T cells enriched from blood (not recorded which).

As DNA, the CDR3 is TGTGCCAGCAGCCTCCGGGGAGGGCTAGCCAAAAACATTCAGTACTTC. It yields the protein CASSLRGGLAKNIQYF. The chain joins TRBV11-2 to TRBJ2-4; 7 bases are a match to TRBD2. Germline-derived CDR1 and CDR2 are SGHAT and FQNNGV. This CDR3 spans 16 amino acids. Losses at the gene ends were 5 bases for V and 0 bases for J; bases not matched to a gene: 7.